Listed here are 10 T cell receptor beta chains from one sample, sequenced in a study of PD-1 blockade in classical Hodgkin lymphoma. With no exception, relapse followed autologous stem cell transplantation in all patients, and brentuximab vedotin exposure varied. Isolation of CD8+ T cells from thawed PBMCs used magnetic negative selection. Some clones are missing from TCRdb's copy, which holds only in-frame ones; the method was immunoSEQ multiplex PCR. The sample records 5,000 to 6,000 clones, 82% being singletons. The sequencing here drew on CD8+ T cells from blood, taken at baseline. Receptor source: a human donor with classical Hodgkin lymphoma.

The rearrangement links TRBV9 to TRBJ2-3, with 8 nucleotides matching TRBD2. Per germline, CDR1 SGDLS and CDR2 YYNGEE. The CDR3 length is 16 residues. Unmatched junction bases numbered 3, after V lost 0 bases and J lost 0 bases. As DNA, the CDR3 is TGTGCCAGCAGCGTAGCGGGGGGGCCCAGCACAGATACGCAGTATTTT. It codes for CASSVAGGPSTDTQYF.

The DNA of the CDR3 is TGCGCCAGCAGCCAAGAGACAGGCAAAACCTACGAGCAGTACTTC. It is translated as CASSQETGKTYEQYF. The V call is TRBV4-1, the J call TRBJ2-7, with a possible D match to TRBD1 (6 bases). V was cut by 0 bases and J by 2 bases, with 11 bases left in between. From germline, CDR1 is MGHRA and CDR2 YSYEKL. There are 15 residues in the CDR3.

CDR3 in DNA: TGTGCCAGCAGCCCCACAGGGTATGGCTATGGCTACACCTTC. It is translated as CASSPTGYGYGYTF. V is TRBV7-4 and J is TRBJ1-2, with TRBD1 as a possible D gene (6 bases). Germline values: CDR1 SGHVT, CDR2 SQSDAQ. The CDR3 has 14 residues. Deletions cut 5 bases from V and 4 bases from J, with 14 bases between.

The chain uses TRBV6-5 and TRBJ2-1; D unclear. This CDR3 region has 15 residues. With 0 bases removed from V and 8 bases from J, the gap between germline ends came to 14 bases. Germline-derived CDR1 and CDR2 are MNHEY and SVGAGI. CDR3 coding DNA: TGTGCCAGCAGTTACTCGAATCGTCACATCGATGAGCAGTTCTTC. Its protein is CASSYSNRHIDEQFF.

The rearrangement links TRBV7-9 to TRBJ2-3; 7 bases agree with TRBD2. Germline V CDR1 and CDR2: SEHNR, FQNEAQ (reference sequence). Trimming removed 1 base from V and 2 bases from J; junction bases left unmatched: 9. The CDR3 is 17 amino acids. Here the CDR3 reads CASSLGGSGLYTDTQYF. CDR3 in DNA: TGTGCCAGCAGCTTAGGGGGTAGCGGGCTTTACACAGATACGCAGTATTTT.

This CDR3 reads CASSPSLSGELFF. The CDR3 DNA sequence: TGTGCCAGCAGCCCCTCCCTTTCCGGGGAGCTGTTTTTT. The chain couples TRBV7-6 to TRBJ2-2, with D unresolved. Per germline, CDR1 SGHVS and CDR2 FNYEAQ. The CDR3 runs to 13 residues. The V and J ends lost 5 bases and 6 bases respectively, with 10 bases between them. The full variable domain, in which reference TRBV7-6 and TRBJ2-2 provide the parts outside the CDR3, is GAGVSQSPRYKVTKRGQDVALRCDPISGHVSLYWYRQALGQGPEFLTYFNYEAQQDKSGLPNDRFSAERPEGSISTLTIQRTEQRDSAMYRCASSPSLSGELFFGEGSRLTVL.

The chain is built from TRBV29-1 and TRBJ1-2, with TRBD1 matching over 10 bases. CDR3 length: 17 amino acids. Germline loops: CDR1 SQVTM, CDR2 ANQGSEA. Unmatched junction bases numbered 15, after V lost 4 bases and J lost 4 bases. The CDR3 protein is CSVVGDLTGGRGYGYTF. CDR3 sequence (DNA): TGCAGCGTTGTGGGGGACTTGACAGGGGGCCGCGGCTATGGCTACACCTTC.

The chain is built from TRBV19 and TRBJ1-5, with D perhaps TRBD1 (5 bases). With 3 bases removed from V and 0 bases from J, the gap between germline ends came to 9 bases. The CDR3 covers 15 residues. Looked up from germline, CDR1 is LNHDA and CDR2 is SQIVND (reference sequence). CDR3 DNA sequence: TGTGCCAGTAGTATCGGGGGTAATAGCAATCAGCCCCAGCATTTT. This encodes CASSIGGNSNQPQHF.

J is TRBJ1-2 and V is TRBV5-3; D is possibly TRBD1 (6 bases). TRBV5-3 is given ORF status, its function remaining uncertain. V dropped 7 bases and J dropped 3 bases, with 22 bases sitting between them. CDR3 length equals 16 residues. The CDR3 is CARGVREGQGDYGYTF. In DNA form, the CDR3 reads TGTGCCAGAGGCGTTCGAGAGGGACAAGGAGACTATGGCTACACCTTC.

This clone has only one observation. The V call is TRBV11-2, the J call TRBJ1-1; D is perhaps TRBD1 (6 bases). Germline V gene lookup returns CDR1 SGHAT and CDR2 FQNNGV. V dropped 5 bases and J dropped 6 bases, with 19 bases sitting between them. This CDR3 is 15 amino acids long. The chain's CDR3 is CASSPPGGAWPEAFF. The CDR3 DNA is TGTGCCAGCAGCCCTCCCGGGGGCGCGTGGCCTGAAGCTTTCTTT.